One TCR beta chain is described in this entry. In the source study's methods: Reference gene primers were amplified, and this amplification served to estimate nucleated cell counts. Profiled with immunoSEQ multiplex PCR; TCRdb holds only in-frame clones, not every one. The V and J calls and clone size are taken from that table; D and trimming were inferred from the DNA. This sample has nearly 200,000 clones, with less than 90% found just once. This record comes from a study of blood T cell repertoires in COVID-19. On the study more broadly: Italy, Spain and the United States were the sources of the convalescent and acute COVID-19 samples. Sample material is recorded as cDNA or gDNA derived from T cells, B-cell-depleted T cells, or PBMCs.

Germline assignment: CDR1 WSHSY and CDR2 SAAADI. CDR3 length: 13 amino acids. Trimming stripped 4 bases from V and 0 bases from J, with 6 bases between. The gene calls are TRBV10-2 and TRBJ1-1; D is uncertain. The sequenced sample consisted of peripheral blood. This receptor was obtained from a woman in her 70s with acute or convalescent COVID-19. CDR3 sequence (DNA): TGCGCCAGCAGTGGGCAGATGAACACTGAAGCTTTCTTT. This encodes CASSGQMNTEAFF.